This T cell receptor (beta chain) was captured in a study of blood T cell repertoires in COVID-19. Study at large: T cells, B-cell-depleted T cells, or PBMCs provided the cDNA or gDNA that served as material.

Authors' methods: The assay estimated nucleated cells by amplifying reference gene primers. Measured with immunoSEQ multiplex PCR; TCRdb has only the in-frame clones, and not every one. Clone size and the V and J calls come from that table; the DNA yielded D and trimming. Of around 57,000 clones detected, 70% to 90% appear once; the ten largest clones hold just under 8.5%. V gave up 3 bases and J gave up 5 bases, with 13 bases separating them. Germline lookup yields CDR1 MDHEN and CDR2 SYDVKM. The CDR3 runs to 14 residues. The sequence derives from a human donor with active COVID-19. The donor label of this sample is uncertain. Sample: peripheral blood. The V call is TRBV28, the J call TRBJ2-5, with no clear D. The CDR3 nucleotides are TGTGCCAGCAGTTTCCGCTTAGGCAGGGAGACCCAGTACTTC. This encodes CASSFRLGRETQYF. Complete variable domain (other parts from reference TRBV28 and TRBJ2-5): DVKVTQSSRYLVKRTGEKVFLECVQDMDHENMFWYRQDPGLGLRLIYFSYDVKMKEKGDIPEGYSVSREKKERFSLILESASTNQTSMYLCASSFRLGRETQYFGPGTRLLVL.